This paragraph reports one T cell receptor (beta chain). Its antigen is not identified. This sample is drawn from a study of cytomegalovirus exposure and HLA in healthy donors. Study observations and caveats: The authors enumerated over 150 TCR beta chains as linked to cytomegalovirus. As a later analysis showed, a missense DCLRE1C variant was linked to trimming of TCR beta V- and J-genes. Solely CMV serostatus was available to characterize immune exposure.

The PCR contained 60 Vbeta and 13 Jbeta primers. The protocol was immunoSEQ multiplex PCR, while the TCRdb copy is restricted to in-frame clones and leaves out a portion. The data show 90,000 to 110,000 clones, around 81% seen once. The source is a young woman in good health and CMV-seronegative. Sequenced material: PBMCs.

This CDR3 reads CASSYFRGTDTQYF. DNA of the CDR3: TGTGCCAGCAGTTATTTCAGGGGCACAGATACGCAGTATTTT. This chain uses TRBV6-5 with TRBJ2-3, with a tentative D call TRBD1 (5 bases). Germline CDR1 MNHEY, CDR2 SVGAGI. Trimming took off 3 bases at V and 1 base at J, with 8 bases between the two ends. CDR3 size: 14 residues.